The rows below give T cell receptor beta chains drawn from one sample of a study of cytomegalovirus exposure and HLA in healthy donors. The repertoire was sequenced with immunoSEQ multiplex PCR; TCRdb's copy has only in-frame clones and lacks some. The sample has hundreds of thousands of clones, around 86% seen once. The source material was PBMCs. These receptors originate from a woman between 18 and 29 years old in good health and CMV-seropositive. Both conserved end residues are part of each CDR3. D genes are given only for firm matches. Only some rows state a clone size, as once, few, many or a class for expanded clones.

clone_size d_call j_call v_call cdr3_nt cdr3_aa
. . TRBJ2-7 TRBV5-1 TGCGCCAGCAGCTCAGGACGACAGGAGAACCGCGAGCAGTACTTC CASSSGRQENREQYF
. TRBD2 TRBJ2-3 TRBV14 TGTGCCAGCAGCCAACTCGCCGGGACTAGCGGGAGAGCGTTCGGCACAGATACGCAGTATTTT CASSQLAGTSGRAFGTDTQYF
. . TRBJ1-5 TRBV27 TGTGCCAGCAGTTTCATGAGAAGGGATGGGAGTCTAAGCAATCAGCCCCAGCATTTT CASSFMRRDGSLSNQPQHF
. . TRBJ2-5 TRBV5-1 TGCGCCAGCAGCGAGGGGGGAGGGGAGACCCAGTACTTC CASSEGGGETQYF
. . TRBJ2-1 TRBV27 TGTGCCAGCAGTTTAATCGACCGACGGGATGAGCAGTTCTTC CASSLIDRRDEQFF
. . TRBJ1-4 TRBV7-2 TGTGCCAGCAGCCGGGGTCGGATTAATGAAAAACTGTTTTTT CASSRGRINEKLFF
. . TRBJ1-2 TRBV30 TGTGCCTGGAGCTTTTCTGGGGGCAGAGGCTACACCTTC CAWSFSGGRGYTF
. TRBD1 TRBJ1-1 TRBV28 TGTGCCAGCAGTTTAGATGACAGGGACACTGAAGCTTTCTTT CASSLDDRDTEAFF
. . TRBJ2-5 TRBV2 TGTGCCAGCAGTGGGCTGCCCCAAGAGACCCAGTACTTC CASSGLPQETQYF
. . TRBJ1-5 TRBV14 TGTGCCAGCAGCCAAGGTAGAACTTTAAACAATCAGCCCCAGCATTTT CASSQGRTLNNQPQHF
. . TRBJ1-4 TRBV28 TGTGCCAGCAGATCGCAGGGGAGACGTAATGAAAAACTGTTTTTT CASRSQGRRNEKLFF
. TRBD2 TRBJ2-7 TRBV6-1 TGTGCCAGCAGTCTTAGCGGGAGCCGCTACGAGCAGTACTTC CASSLSGSRYEQYF
. . TRBJ1-5 TRBV28 TGTGCCAGCAGTTCCACTTCGGGCAATCAGCCCCAGCATTTT CASSSTSGNQPQHF
. TRBD1 TRBJ2-1 TRBV4-1 TGCGCCAGCAGGACGACAGGGGGGAACTACAATGAGCAGTTCTTC CASRTTGGNYNEQFF
. . TRBJ1-1 TRBV7-9 TGTGCCAGCAGCACGGTTCCGGGCACTGAAGCTTTCTTT CASSTVPGTEAFF
. TRBD1 TRBJ1-2 TRBV7-9 TGTGCCAGCAGCAAAGGCGGACAGGGGGCAGGTGGCTACACCTTC CASSKGGQGAGGYTF
. TRBD1 TRBJ1-1 TRBV7-9 TGTGCCAGCAGCTTAAGGGACAGAGACACTGAAGCTTTCTTT CASSLRDRDTEAFF
. . TRBJ1-5 TRBV10-3 TGTGCCATCAGTGACGATCAGCCCCAGCATTTT CAISDDQPQHF
. TRBD2 TRBJ2-7 TRBV28 TGTGCCAGCAGTCCTAGACTACTAGCGGCTTTCTCCTACGAGCAGTACTTC CASSPRLLAAFSYEQYF
. TRBD1 TRBJ1-1 TRBV27 TGTGCCAGCAGTTTAGGACAGGGGAACACTGAAGCTTTCTTT CASSLGQGNTEAFF
. . TRBJ2-3 TRBV7-2 TGTGCCAGCAGCTTAGCCCTCTCTAGCACAGATACGCAGTATTTT CASSLALSSTDTQYF
. . TRBJ1-1 TRBV5-1 TGCGCCAGCAGCTTGGGTGCGAACGAGAACACTGAAGCTTTCTTT CASSLGANENTEAFF
. . TRBJ1-2 TRBV29-1 TGCAGCGTTGAAGACGGTGGGGGGGGAAGCTATGGCTACACCTTC CSVEDGGGGSYGYTF
. TRBD2 TRBJ2-1 TRBV9 TGTGCCAGCAGCGTCAGCGGGAGTTGGGTCGATGAGCAGTTCTTC CASSVSGSWVDEQFF
once TRBD2 TRBJ2-7 TRBV11-2 TGTGCCAGCAGCTCCCTCCGGACTAGCGGGAGGCTGTACGAGCAGTACTTC CASSSLRTSGRLYEQYF
. . TRBJ2-2 TRBV19 TGTGCCAGTAATTCCGCAGGGGCGAACACCGGGGAGCTGTTTTTT CASNSAGANTGELFF
once . TRBJ1-1 TRBV4-1 TGCGCCAGCAGCCAAGAGGGCAGGAAGTACACTGAAGCTTTCTTT CASSQEGRKYTEAFF
. TRBD1 TRBJ1-5 TRBV7-6 TGTGCCAGCAGCTTAGCAGGGGGCGGTCAGCCCCAGCATTTT CASSLAGGGQPQHF
. . TRBJ2-6 TRBV10-1 TGCGCCAGCAGTGAGTCCTACGGGGCTGGGGCCAACGTCCTGACTTTC CASSESYGAGANVLTF
. TRBD1 TRBJ1-2 TRBV6-6 TGTGCCAGCAGTTACTCTGGTTCAGGGGGGTATGGCTACACCTTC CASSYSGSGGYGYTF
. . TRBJ2-6 TRBV9 TGTGCCAGCAGCGTAAGTCCAACGCAGTCTGGGGCCAACGTCCTGACTTTC CASSVSPTQSGANVLTF
. . TRBJ1-4 TRBV6-6 TGTGCCAGCACCGACCAGGGGAATGAAAAACTGTTTTTT CASTDQGNEKLFF
. . TRBJ1-2 TRBV28 TGTGCCAGCAGTTTTAACAGGGTGGATGGCTACACCTTC CASSFNRVDGYTF
. . TRBJ1-1 TRBV27 TGTGCCAGCAGATCTATGAACACTGAAGCTTTCTTT CASRSMNTEAFF
. . TRBJ1-1 TRBV6-1 TGTGCCAGCAGTGGCCTAGGGACAACTTGGAACACTGAAGCTTTCTTT CASSGLGTTWNTEAFF
. . TRBJ2-1 TRBV9 TGTGCCAGCAGTACACTCGGACAGACCTACAATGAGCAGTTCTTC CASSTLGQTYNEQFF
. TRBD1 TRBJ2-1 TRBV7-8 TGTGCCAGCAGCTACGGACAGGGATTCTACAATGAGCAGTTCTTC CASSYGQGFYNEQFF
. . TRBJ1-1 TRBV18 TGTGCCAGCTCACCGGTAGACAGAGCCGAAGCTTTCTTT CASSPVDRAEAFF
. TRBD2 TRBJ2-5 TRBV5-1 TGCGCCAGCAGCTTGGCGCGGGAGAAAGAGACCCAGTACTTC CASSLAREKETQYF
. . TRBJ1-1 TRBV27 TGTGCCAGCAGTCGGACAGCGTTGAACACTGAAGCTTTCTTT CASSRTALNTEAFF
. . TRBJ1-1 TRBV4-1 TGCGCCAGCAGCCCGGCCGGGGGGGGGTGGACTGAAGCTTTCTTT CASSPAGGGWTEAFF
. . TRBJ1-2 TRBV6-5 TGTGCCAGCAGTTCCCGGACATTCCGCTACACCTTC CASSSRTFRYTF
. TRBD2 TRBJ2-7 TRBV27 TGTGCCAGCAGTTTGGGGACTAGCGGGAGATACGAGCAGTACTTC CASSLGTSGRYEQYF
. TRBD2 TRBJ2-3 TRBV27 TGTGCCAGCAGGGGACTAGCGGGCGGGAGGGGAGATACGCAGTATTTT CASRGLAGGRGDTQYF
. . TRBJ2-3 TRBV6-5 TGTGCCAGCAGTTACTCACTAAGCCGGGATACGCAGTATTTT CASSYSLSRDTQYF
once TRBD2 TRBJ2-2 TRBV2 TGTGCCAGCACCAGGGAAGCGGGACTAGCGGGAAACACCGGGGAGCTGTTTTTT CASTREAGLAGNTGELFF
few TRBD1 TRBJ2-2 TRBV7-9 TGTGCCAGCAGCCTCTGGACAGGCCCGGGGGAGCTGTTTTTT CASSLWTGPGELFF
. . TRBJ2-5 TRBV5-1 TGCGCCAGCAGCCCGGGACTGGTGTGGGAGACCCAGTACTTC CASSPGLVWETQYF
once . TRBJ2-5 TRBV4-1 TGCGCCAGCAGCCCGGGTGGGAGGGAGACCCAGTACTTC CASSPGGRETQYF
. . TRBJ1-5 TRBV6-4 TGTGCCAGCAGTCCCACTTCCTATTCGGGTCCCCAGCATTTT CASSPTSYSGPQHF
. TRBD1 TRBJ2-7 TRBV29-1 TGCAGCGTTACTCCGGGACAGGGGGCTGACGAGCAGTACTTC CSVTPGQGADEQYF
. TRBD1 TRBJ2-7 TRBV6-1 TGTGCCAGCAGTGAAGTGCACAGGGGGCTCTACGAGCAGTACTTC CASSEVHRGLYEQYF
. TRBD2 TRBJ2-1 TRBV19 TGTGCCAGTAGTAGGGACCTGGGGACTAGCGGGAGGTCGGTGGATGAGCAGTTCTTC CASSRDLGTSGRSVDEQFF
. TRBD2 TRBJ2-1 TRBV2 TGTGCCAGCAGTGGTAGGCTAGCGGGAAGGTACAATGAGCAGTTCTTC CASSGRLAGRYNEQFF
. TRBD2 TRBJ2-7 TRBV5-5 TGTGCCAGCAGCTTGGTGGTCGTCGCGGGAGGCGTCCACGAGCAGTACTTC CASSLVVVAGGVHEQYF